This T cell receptor (beta chain) emerged from a study of cytomegalovirus exposure and HLA in healthy donors. Turning to the study itself: Among the roughly 430 genotyped donors, just over 80% were placed in the Caucasian-associated ancestry cluster.

Primers included in the PCR were 60 Vbeta and 13 Jbeta primers. TCRdb keeps only in-frame clones here, not all; method: immunoSEQ multiplex PCR. The data hold about 94,000 clones, with less than 80% observed a single time. In its sample, this clone was seen a few times. As yet, its antigen is unknown. Study-wide results and caveats: Using the classifier, cytomegalovirus status was reportedly diagnosed with high specificity and sensitivity.

Sequenced material: PBMCs. The TCR sequence derives from a male donor in good health and CMV-seronegative.

CDR3 sequence reads: CASSYRAGGSPLHF. CDR3 DNA sequence: TGTGCCAGCAGTTATCGAGCAGGGGGTTCACCCCTCCACTTT. J is TRBJ1-6 and V is TRBV6-5, with 7 bases aligning to TRBD1. Germline CDR1 is MNHEY and CDR2 is SVGAGI. This CDR3 has 14 amino acids. V was pared by 3 bases and J by 9 bases, with 5 bases of the junction left unmatched.